This T cell receptor beta chain comes out of a study of T-cell memory formation after mild COVID-19. Study summary: The two donors had largely donor-specific TCR clusters. Study-level points and caveats: Cross-reactive memory seemingly joined, as some responding clones were found in pre-infection memory.

This clonotype showed up just a few times. What it recognizes is unknown. From germline, CDR1 is SGHRS and CDR2 YFSETQ. The length of the CDR3 is 15 residues. Trimming shortened V by 3 bases and J by 5 bases, and 16 bases separated the two germline ends. TCR alpha and TCR beta cDNA libraries with sample barcodes and UMIs came from 5'RACE using constant-segment primers. TCRdb independently ran MiXCR on the 5' RACE reads; one entry per CDR3 protein. The data show roughly 480,000 distinct CDR3 sequences, approximately 25% seen once. The sample was PBMCs or a T cell subset sorted from them (not recorded which). The chain uses TRBV5-1 and TRBJ2-3, with D perhaps TRBD1 or TRBD2 (6 bases each). The receptor comes from an adult woman who had mild COVID-19 (a few samples of this study predate the infection). Cell type and time point are not known. The CDR3 spells CASSSRGEGGDTQYF. The CDR3 nucleotides read TGCGCCAGCAGCTCCAGGGGAGAGGGGGGAGATACGCAGTATTTT.